This T cell receptor (beta chain) was recorded in a study of T cells in Graves' hyperthyroidism and ophthalmopathy. Amplification targeted TCR beta CDR3 regions from RNA transcripts. When the TCR CDR3 underwent first-round RT-PCR, the HTBI primer set was used. TCRdb fed the multiplex PCR reads into MiXCR, producing one record per CDR3 protein. Here the sample spans approximately 400,000 distinct CDR3 sequences, over 12% being singletons. This CDR3 region has 16 residues. V trimming: 6 bases; J trimming: 3 bases; junction bases outside the gene matches: 6. The V gene's germline CDR1 is MDHEN and CDR2 SYDVKM. The diagnostic basis comprised clinical symptoms, serum thyroxine and TRAb, thyroid ultrasound and orbital computed tomography. Study-wide results and caveats: In the blood, most expanded thyroid clonotypes above 0.001 appeared as well. In simple terms, a model built on 13 V-J features told ophthalmopathy apart from stable hyperthyroidism.

This clonotype was counted a few times. Its antigen is unidentified. The sequence was obtained from a man aged 50-59 years with Graves' ophthalmopathy. The chain employs TRBV28 and TRBJ2-2; 11 positions match TRBD2. Material for sequencing was blood. As DNA, the CDR3 is TGTGCCAGCAGCGAAACTAGCGGGAGTTACACCGGGGAGCTGTTTTTT. Translated, it gives CASSETSGSYTGELFF.